This T cell receptor beta chain is drawn from a study of blood T cell repertoires in COVID-19. Across the whole study: There were acute and convalescent COVID-19 samples, and they came from the United States, Italy and Spain.

TCRdb keeps only in-frame clones here, not all; method: immunoSEQ multiplex PCR. The table includes approximately 130,000 clones, 84% detected once. V lost 1 base and J 3 bases, leaving 10 bases between the germline ends. The CDR3 consists of 14 residues. The germline CDR1 and CDR2 sequences are MGHRA and YSYEKL. Sequenced: peripheral blood. The source of this sequence is a human donor in a cohort sampled during active COVID-19. The chain joins TRBV4-1 to TRBJ2-7, with D possibly TRBD1 on 5 matching bases. The CDR3 nucleotides read TGCGCCAGCAGCCAAGGGACATACGACTACGAGCAGTACTTC. It codes for CASSQGTYDYEQYF.